These 32 T cell receptor beta chains were sequenced from one sample in a study of T cell changes during pregnancy in multiple sclerosis. Profiled with immunoSEQ multiplex PCR; TCRdb holds only in-frame clones, not every one. The profile shows tens of thousands of clones, 90% to 97% of them singletons. The sample here was CD8+ T cells from peripheral blood mononuclear cells, taken after pregnancy. The receptors derive from a female donor with multiple sclerosis, enrolled in a pregnancy study.

In nucleotides, the CDR3 is TGTGCCAGCAGGGCCGGGACAGGGTTCGAGCAGTACTTC. It translates to CASRAGTGFEQYF. This chain connects TRBV27 to TRBJ2-7; TRBD1 matches 9 bases. The junction had 6 bases not matched to a gene; V was cut back by 6 bases and J by 6 bases. Germline CDR1 MNHEY, CDR2 SMNVEV (reference sequence). This CDR3 is 13 amino acids long.

V usage is TRBV27 and J usage is TRBJ1-5; the D is unclear. The V and J ends lost 1 base and 6 bases respectively, with 13 bases between them. The CDR3 extends over 15 amino acids. The germline CDR1 and CDR2 sequences are MNHEY and SMNVEV (reference sequence). CDR3 region: CASSLFGGSTQPQHF. The CDR3 DNA is TGTGCCAGCAGTTTATTTGGAGGCTCAACTCAGCCCCAGCATTTT.

The chain couples TRBV4-1 to TRBJ2-1, with a weak D call TRBD2 (5 bases). The CDR3 sequence is 16 residues long. V lost 0 bases and J lost 6, with 15 bases in between. Germline values: CDR1 MGHRA, CDR2 YSYEKL. CDR3 sequence: CASSQELRDMGNEQFF. CDR3 bases: TGCGCCAGCAGCCAAGAGTTGAGGGATATGGGCAATGAGCAGTTCTTC.

The chain recombines TRBV11-3 with TRBJ1-1; D is undetermined. The V gene lost 3 bases and the J gene lost 1 base, with 6 bases spanning the gap. CDR3 length: 13 residues. Per the germline V gene, CDR1 is SGHNT and CDR2 is YENEEA. The CDR3 sequence is CASSFSWNTEAFF. CDR3 nucleotides: TGTGCCAGCAGCTTTAGTTGGAACACTGAAGCTTTCTTT.

The genes are TRBV5-5 and TRBJ2-1, with 11 bases identical to TRBD2. The CDR3 sequence is 15 residues long. Germline values: CDR1 SGHKS, CDR2 YYEKEE (reference sequence). The V gene end was trimmed by 5 bases and the J gene end by 8 bases; junction bases not matched to a gene: 9. CDR3 protein: CASSYSGRGLDEQFF. The DNA for the CDR3 is TGTGCCAGCAGTTATAGCGGGAGGGGCTTAGATGAGCAGTTCTTC. Variable domain in full (rest from reference TRBV5-5 and TRBJ2-1): DAGVTQSPTHLIKTRGQQVTLRCSPISGHKSVSWYQQVLGQGPQFIFQYYEKEERGRGNFPDRFSARQFPNYSSELNVNALLLGDSALYLCASSYSGRGLDEQFFGPGTRLTVL.

The rearrangement joins TRBV2 to TRBJ2-3; TRBD2 agrees at 9 bases. The CDR3 contains 16 residues. Unmatched junction bases numbered 9, after V lost 4 bases and J lost 4 bases. Per the germline V gene, CDR1 is SNHLY and CDR2 is FYNNEI. The CDR3 sequence: CASSGWGSGSADTQYF. In DNA, the CDR3 is TGTGCCAGCAGTGGCTGGGGTAGCGGGAGCGCAGATACGCAGTATTTT.

This clone was detected only once. The J gene is TRBJ2-7, the V gene TRBV7-2; D is possibly TRBD2 (6 bases). Deletions cut 3 bases from V and 3 bases from J, with 12 bases between. This CDR3 comprises 14 residues. Germline CDR1 reads SGHTA; CDR2 reads FQGNSA. The CDR3 here is CASSFYRGNYEQYF. The CDR3, as DNA: TGTGCCAGCAGCTTTTATCGGGGGAACTACGAGCAGTACTTC.

The chain employs TRBV27 and TRBJ2-7, with 7 bases fitting TRBD2. V lost 3 bases, J lost 0 bases, and 2 bases stayed unmatched. The CDR3 spans 14 residues. From germline, CDR1 is MNHEY and CDR2 SMNVEV (reference sequence). The CDR3 bases are TGTGCCAGCAGTTTGCGGGGGACCTCCTACGAGCAGTACTTC. This sequence encodes CASSLRGTSYEQYF.

The rearrangement joins TRBV15 to TRBJ2-2, with 8 bases identical to TRBD2. The CDR3 runs 12 residues. CDR1 and CDR2 (germline): LNHNV, YYDKDF (reference sequence). Trimming took 4 bases from V and 10 from J; bases not matched to a gene: 2. The CDR3, as DNA: TGTGCCACCAGCACAGCGGGAGAGGAGCTGTTTTTT. This translates into CATSTAGEELFF.

This sequence joins TRBV7-8 and TRBJ2-3, with TRBD2 matching 7 bases. V was pared by 10 bases and J by 3 bases, with 7 bases of the junction left unmatched. CDR1 SGHVS and CDR2 FQNEAQ come from the germline V gene. CDR3 length: 13 residues. This CDR3 reads CAISSGVTDTQYF. As DNA, the CDR3 is TGTGCCATTAGCAGCGGGGTTACAGATACGCAGTATTTT.

The chain joins TRBV7-2 to TRBJ2-3, with 7 bases matching TRBD2. This CDR3 contains 15 residues. In germline, CDR1 is SGHTA, CDR2 FQGNSA. V was pared by 5 bases and J by 3 bases, with 8 bases of the junction left unmatched. The chain's CDR3 is CASSPDLGGTDTQYF. The DNA of the CDR3 is TGTGCCAGCAGCCCGGACTTGGGGGGGACAGATACGCAGTATTTT. The complete variable domain, with remaining parts taken from reference TRBV7-2 and TRBJ2-3, reads GAGVSQSPSNKVTEKGKDVELRCDPISGHTALYWYRQSLGQGLEFLIYFQGNSAPDKSGLPSDRFSAERTGGSVSTLTIQRTQQEDSAVYLCASSPDLGGTDTQYFGPGTRLTVL.

This rearrangement joins TRBV21-1 to TRBJ2-1; the DNA was not compared with TRBD1, the D call given in the table. TRBV21-1 has pseudogene status. The CDR3 runs 12 residues. Here the CDR3 DNA reads TGTGCCAGCAGTCCTGGGGCGACTGAGCAGTTCTTC. Protein: CASSPGATEQFF.

Concerning this clone itself: Other nucleotide sequences from this sample produce the same CDR3. The chain is built from TRBV5-4 and TRBJ2-3; D uncertain. V was cut by 1 base and J by 0 bases, with 15 bases left in between. Germline V gives CDR1 SGHNT, CDR2 YYREEE (reference sequence). The CDR3 sequence is 17 residues long. The CDR3 is CASSLTMDRPSTDTQYF. In DNA form, the CDR3 reads TGTGCCAGCAGCTTGACTATGGATAGACCTAGCACAGATACGCAGTATTTT. Variable domain in full (rest from reference TRBV5-4 and TRBJ2-3): ETGVTQSPTHLIKTRGQQVTLRCSSQSGHNTVSWYQQALGQGPQFIFQYYREEENGRGNFPPRFSGLQFPNYSSELNVNALELDDSALYLCASSLTMDRPSTDTQYFGPGTRLTVL.

The V and J genes are TRBV4-3 and TRBJ2-3; possible D gene TRBD2, 5 bases. CDR1 and CDR2 from the germline V gene are LGHNA and YSLEER. The CDR3 has 13 amino acids. V was cut by 1 base and J by 12 bases, with 14 bases left in between. CDR3 sequence (DNA): TGCGCCAGCAGCCAAGTCGATCTAGCTCCCCAGTATTTT. It yields the protein CASSQVDLAPQYF.

The genes are TRBV1 and TRBJ1-4; the listed D gene, TRBD1, was not tested against the DNA. TRBV1 represents a pseudogene. The CDR3 is 18 residues long. CDR3 region: CTSSQKTGPIATNEKLFF. Written as DNA, the CDR3 is TGCACCAGCAGCCAAAAAACAGGGCCGATCGCAACTAATGAAAAACTGTTTTTT.

V and J are TRBV29-1 and TRBJ2-3, with 7 bases aligning to TRBD2. V dropped 2 bases and J dropped 0; count of bases not matched to a gene: 17. The germline gives CDR1 SQVTM, CDR2 ANQGSEA. The CDR3 runs 19 residues. CDR3 amino acids: CSVELGGRSGVYSTDTQYF. DNA for the CDR3: TGCAGCGTTGAACTAGGCGGGAGAAGTGGGGTTTATAGCACAGATACGCAGTATTTT.

This clone was detected only once. This sequence joins TRBV27 and TRBJ2-7, with 10 nucleotides matching TRBD1. V trimming: 5 bases; J trimming: 7 bases; junction bases outside the gene matches: 5. This CDR3 is 13 amino acids long. Germline-derived CDR1 and CDR2 are MNHEY and SMNVEV (reference sequence). The CDR3 coding sequence is TGTGCCAGCAGTCGACAGGGGGCGGGGGAGCAGTACTTC. It encodes CASSRQGAGEQYF.

V gene TRBV2 combines with J gene TRBJ1-5, with 7 bases identical to TRBD1. With V trimmed by 3 bases and J by 4 bases, 3 bases remained unmatched. In germline, CDR1 is SNHLY, CDR2 FYNNEI. The CDR3 consists of 14 residues. Here the CDR3 DNA reads TGTGCCAGCAGTGAGTGGGACAGTAATCAGCCCCAGCATTTT. Its translation is CASSEWDSNQPQHF.

V gene TRBV9 combines with J gene TRBJ2-1; no reliable D call. V lost 0 bases and J lost 0, with 7 bases in between. Looked up from germline, CDR1 is SGDLS and CDR2 is YYNGEE. The CDR3 is 15 residues long. The CDR3 coding sequence is TGTGCCAGCAGCGTAGATAGTAGCTCCTACAATGAGCAGTTCTTC. Protein: CASSVDSSSYNEQFF.

The chain carries TRBV11-1 and TRBJ1-2; D not resolved. This CDR3 spans 16 amino acids. Trimming shortened V by 1 base and J by 4 bases, and 16 bases separated the two germline ends. Germline V gene sequence: CDR1 SGHAT, CDR2 FQDESV (reference sequence). The CDR3 region has the DNA TGTGCCAGCAGCTTAGGGGTCGGCGGGTTCCCCTATGGCTACACCTTC. Protein: CASSLGVGGFPYGYTF.

The chain has TRBV19 and TRBJ2-2; D possibly corresponds to TRBD1 (6 bases). Germline lookup yields CDR1 LNHDA and CDR2 SQIVND (reference sequence). This CDR3 is built from 12 residues. Trimming left V 5 bases short and J 8 bases short, with 9 bases between. The CDR3 DNA sequence: TGTGCCAGTAGTTTGGGACAAGGGGAGCTGTTTTTT. Translating gives CASSLGQGELFF. The full variable domain, its missing parts supplied by reference TRBV19 and TRBJ2-2, is DGGITQSPKYLFRKEGQNVTLSCEQNLNHDAMYWYRQDPGQGLRLIYYSQIVNDFQKGDIAEGYSVSREKKESFPLTVTSAQKNPTAFYLCASSLGQGELFFGEGSRLTVL.

The gene calls are TRBV28 and TRBJ2-7; TRBD1 is a possible D gene (5 bases). Trimming cost V 3 bases and J 0 bases, with 18 bases left between them. The CDR3 is made up of 17 amino acids. Germline CDR1 and CDR2: MDHEN and SYDVKM. CDR3 in DNA: TGTGCCAGCAGTTTCCCGTCCTGGACATCTAGCTCCTACGAGCAGTACTTC. This translates into CASSFPSWTSSSYEQYF. The full variable domain, with the rest looked up from reference TRBV28 and TRBJ2-7, is DVKVTQSSRYLVKRTGEKVFLECVQDMDHENMFWYRQDPGLGLRLIYFSYDVKMKEKGDIPEGYSVSREKKERFSLILESASTNQTSMYLCASSFPSWTSSSYEQYFGPGTRLTVT.

This chain connects TRBV28 to TRBJ2-7, with 12 nucleotides matching TRBD1. The germline gives CDR1 MDHEN, CDR2 SYDVKM. The CDR3 runs to 15 residues. After removal of 4 bases from V and 5 bases from J, the junction contained 6 bases not matched to a gene. CDR3 DNA: TGTGCCAGCAGTTACCGGGACAGGGGGCTGGACGAGCAGTACTTC. The encoded protein is CASSYRDRGLDEQYF. Full variable domain (remainder filled in from reference TRBV28 and TRBJ2-7): DVKVTQSSRYLVKRTGEKVFLECVQDMDHENMFWYRQDPGLGLRLIYFSYDVKMKEKGDIPEGYSVSREKKERFSLILESASTNQTSMYLCASSYRDRGLDEQYFGPGTRLTVT.

The CDR3 DNA reads TGTGCCAGCAGCGCAGGGACAGGGTGGAACATTCAGTACTTC. It specifies CASSAGTGWNIQYF. V and J are TRBV9 and TRBJ2-4, with 9 bases fitting TRBD1. CDR1 and CDR2 from the germline V gene are SGDLS and YYNGEE. Unmatched junction bases numbered 5, after V lost 3 bases and J lost 7 bases. The length of the CDR3 is 14 residues.

V is TRBV7-9 and J is TRBJ2-3, with D uncertain. The CDR3 is 15 residues long. V was clipped by 2 bases and J by 0 bases, with 9 bases between them. Germline CDR1 reads SEHNR; CDR2 reads FQNEAQ (reference sequence). CDR3 in amino acids: CASSLSGSSTDTQYF. The CDR3 DNA follows: TGTGCCAGCAGCTTATCGGGTAGTAGCACAGATACGCAGTATTTT.

The rearrangement links TRBV13 to TRBJ2-7; the match to TRBD1 covers 8 bases. The CDR3 contains 14 residues. With 5 bases clipped from V and 3 bases from J, the junction kept 6 bases outside the gene matches. Germline-derived CDR1 and CDR2 are PRHDT and FYEKMQ (reference sequence). The CDR3 is CASSRRGTGYEQYF. The CDR3 region has the DNA TGTGCCAGCAGCCGGAGAGGGACAGGCTACGAGCAGTACTTC.

The gene calls are TRBV5-1 and TRBJ2-1; 8 bases map to TRBD1. Germline CDR1 reads SGHRS; CDR2 reads YFSETQ. The junction had 10 bases not matched to a gene; V was cut back by 1 base and J by 4 bases. The CDR3 length is 17 residues. In DNA, the CDR3 is TGCGCCAGCAGCTTGTTAGGTTCGGACAGGGAGTACAATGAGCAGTTCTTC. Translating it yields CASSLLGSDREYNEQFF.

The chain has TRBV7-9 and TRBJ2-1; 11 bases map to TRBD2. This CDR3 region has 16 residues. The trim removed 3 bases at V and 6 bases at J, leaving 7 bases unmatched. From germline, CDR1 is SEHNR and CDR2 FQNEAQ (reference sequence). For the CDR3, the DNA is TGTGCCAGCAGCTTCACGACTAGCGGGGAAATCAATGAGCAGTTCTTC. Translated: CASSFTTSGEINEQFF.

The V call is TRBV15, the J call TRBJ2-5, with no clear D. The CDR3 consists of 11 residues. Germline V CDR1 and CDR2: LNHNV, YYDKDF (reference sequence). Trimming stripped 5 bases from V and 3 bases from J, with 4 bases between. The CDR3 nucleotides are TGTGCCACCAGCGTCGAAGAGACCCAGTACTTC. Translated: CATSVEETQYF.

This sequence joins TRBV29-1 and TRBJ1-1, with D tentatively TRBD1 (5 bases). This CDR3 is 14 amino acids long. Deletions cut 6 bases from V and 5 bases from J, with 19 bases between. CDR1 and CDR2 (germline): SQVTM, ANQGSEA. The chain's CDR3 is CSVRERTGVTEAFF. The DNA for the CDR3 is TGCAGCGTGCGGGAACGTACAGGAGTTACTGAAGCTTTCTTT.

This clone came up once. This chain joins TRBV7-9 and TRBJ2-7, with D possibly matching TRBD2 (6 bases). The CDR3 is 15 residues long. Germline lookup yields CDR1 SEHNR and CDR2 FQNEAQ (reference sequence). The V gene lost 1 base and the J gene lost 3 bases, with 13 bases spanning the gap. CDR3 amino acids: CASSLGLGGDYEQYF. CDR3 DNA: TGTGCCAGCAGCTTAGGTCTGGGGGGAGACTACGAGCAGTACTTC.

A single count supports this clone. The chain recombines TRBV7-8 with TRBJ2-3; D perhaps matches TRBD2 (5 bases). From germline, CDR1 is SGHVS and CDR2 FQNEAQ. Deletions cut 5 bases from V and 3 bases from J, with 21 bases between. The CDR3 length is 17 residues. The CDR3 bases are TGTGCCAGCAGCCCCGTTAGCGCGCTTACCCCTACAGATACGCAGTATTTT. It yields the protein CASSPVSALTPTDTQYF.